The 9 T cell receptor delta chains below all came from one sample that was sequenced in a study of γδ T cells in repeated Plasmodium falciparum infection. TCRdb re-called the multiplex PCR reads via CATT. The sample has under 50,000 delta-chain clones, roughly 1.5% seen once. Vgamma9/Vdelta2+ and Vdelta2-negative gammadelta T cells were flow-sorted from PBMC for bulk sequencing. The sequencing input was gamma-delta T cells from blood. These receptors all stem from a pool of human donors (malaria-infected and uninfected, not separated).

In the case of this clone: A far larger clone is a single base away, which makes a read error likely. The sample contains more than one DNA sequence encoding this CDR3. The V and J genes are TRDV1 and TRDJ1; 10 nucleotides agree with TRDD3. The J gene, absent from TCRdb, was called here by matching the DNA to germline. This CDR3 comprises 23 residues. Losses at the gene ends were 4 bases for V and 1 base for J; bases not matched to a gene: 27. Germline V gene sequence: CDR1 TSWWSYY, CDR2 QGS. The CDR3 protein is CALGASTPLEYWGILTATDKLIF. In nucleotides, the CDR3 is TGTGCTCTTGGGGCTTCGACTCCACTCGAGTACTGGGGGATCCTCACTGCCACCGATAAACTCATCTTT.

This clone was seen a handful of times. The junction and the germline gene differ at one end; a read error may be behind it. This chain's CDR3 is CALGGRLRPDLGTPPRYTDKLIF. CDR3 bases: TGTGCCCTTGGGGGTCGCCTTCGCCCCGACTTGGGGACCCCTCCCCGGTACACCGATAAACTCATCTTT. This chain links TRDV1 with TRDJ1; D might be TRDD3 (6 bases). TCRdb leaves out the J gene; it was filled in here by matching the DNA to germline. Germline V CDR1 and CDR2: TSWWSYY, QGS. This CDR3 comprises 23 residues.

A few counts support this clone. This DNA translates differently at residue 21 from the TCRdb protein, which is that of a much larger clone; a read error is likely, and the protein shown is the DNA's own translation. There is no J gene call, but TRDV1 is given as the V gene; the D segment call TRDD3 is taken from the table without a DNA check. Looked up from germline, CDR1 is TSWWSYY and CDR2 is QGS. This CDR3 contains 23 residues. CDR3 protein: CALGELNAAFLLGALGYTDKPIF. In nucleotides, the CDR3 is TGTGCTCTTGGGGAACTTAACGCCGCTTTTTTACTAGGGGCCCTTGGGTACACCGATAAACCCATCTTT.

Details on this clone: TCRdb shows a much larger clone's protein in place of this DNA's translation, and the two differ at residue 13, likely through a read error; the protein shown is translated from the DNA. The CDR3 coding sequence is TGTGCTCTTGGGAGAAGGGTAGTTACCCGAAAACTGAGGGATACTCCCAGTACCGATAAACTCATCTTT. Translating gives CALGRRVVTRKLRDTPSTDKLIF. The chain carries TRDV1 and TRDJ1; 7 nucleotides align to TRDD3. TCRdb records no J gene; here it was assigned by comparing the DNA to germline. With 5 bases clipped from V and 2 bases from J, the junction kept 32 bases outside the gene matches. The CDR3 contains 23 residues. Germline assignment: CDR1 TSWWSYY and CDR2 QGS.

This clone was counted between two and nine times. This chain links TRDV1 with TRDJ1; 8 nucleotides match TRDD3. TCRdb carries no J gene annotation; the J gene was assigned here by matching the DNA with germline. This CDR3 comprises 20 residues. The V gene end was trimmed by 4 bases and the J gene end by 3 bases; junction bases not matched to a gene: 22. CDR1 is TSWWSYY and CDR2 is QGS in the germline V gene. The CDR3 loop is CALGVRFPSVLGIHPDKLIF. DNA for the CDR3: TGTGCTCTTGGGGTGCGGTTTCCCTCCGTACTGGGGATACATCCCGATAAACTCATCTTT.

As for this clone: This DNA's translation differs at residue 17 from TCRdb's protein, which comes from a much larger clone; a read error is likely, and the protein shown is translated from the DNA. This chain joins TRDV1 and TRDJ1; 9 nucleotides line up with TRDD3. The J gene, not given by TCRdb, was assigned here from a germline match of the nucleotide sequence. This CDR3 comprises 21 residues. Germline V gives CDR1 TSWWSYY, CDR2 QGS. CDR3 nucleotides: TGTGCTCTTGGGGAAGGCCCTACAGCTCCCTACTGGGGGACCTACACCAATAAACTCATCTTT. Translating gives CALGEGPTAPYWGTYTNKLIF.

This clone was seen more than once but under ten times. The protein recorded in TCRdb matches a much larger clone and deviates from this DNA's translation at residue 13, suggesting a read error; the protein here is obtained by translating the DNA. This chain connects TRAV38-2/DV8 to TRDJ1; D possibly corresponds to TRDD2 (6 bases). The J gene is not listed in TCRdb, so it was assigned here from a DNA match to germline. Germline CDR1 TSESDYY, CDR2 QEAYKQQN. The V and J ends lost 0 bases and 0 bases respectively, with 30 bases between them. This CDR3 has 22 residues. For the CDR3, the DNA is TGTGCTTATAGGAGCGTACTTCCTCGGTGTTGGTTGAGGACCTCGTACACCGATAAACTCATCTTT. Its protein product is CAYRSVLPRCWLRTSYTDKLIF.

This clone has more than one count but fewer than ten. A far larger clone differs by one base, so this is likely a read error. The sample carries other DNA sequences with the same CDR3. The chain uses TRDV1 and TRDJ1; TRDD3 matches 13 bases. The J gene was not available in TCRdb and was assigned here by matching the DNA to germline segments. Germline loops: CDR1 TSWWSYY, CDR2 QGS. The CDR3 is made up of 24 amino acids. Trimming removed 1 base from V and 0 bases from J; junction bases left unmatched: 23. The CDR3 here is CALGERPTSLTGGYAAGYTDKLIF. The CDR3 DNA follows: TGTGCTCTTGGGGAACGACCTACCTCGCTGACTGGGGGATACGCTGCCGGGTACACCGATAAACTCATCTTT.

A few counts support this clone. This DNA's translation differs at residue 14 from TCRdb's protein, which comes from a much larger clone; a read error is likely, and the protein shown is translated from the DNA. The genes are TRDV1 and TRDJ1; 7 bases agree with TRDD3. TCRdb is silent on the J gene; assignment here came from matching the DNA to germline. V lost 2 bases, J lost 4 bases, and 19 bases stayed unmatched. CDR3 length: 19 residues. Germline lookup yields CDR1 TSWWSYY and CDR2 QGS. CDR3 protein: CALGESTQYWGVYIDKLIF. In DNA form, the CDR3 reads TGTGCTCTTGGGGAATCTACGCAGTACTGGGGAGTGTACATCGATAAACTCATCTTT.